These 18 T cell receptor beta chains share one sample of origin, sequenced in a study of T cell responses to AZD1222 COVID-19 vaccine. TCRdb keeps only in-frame clones here, not all; method: immunoSEQ multiplex PCR. The sample carries under 150,000 clones, around 92% recorded once. The sample here was peripheral blood, taken 28 days after the second AZD1222 dose. All receptors derive from an adult who received the AZD1222 COVID-19 vaccine.

The genes are TRBV3-1 (or the pseudogene TRBV3-2) and TRBJ1-3; D unresolved. This CDR3 spans 14 amino acids. The V end lost 3 bases, the J end lost 0 bases, and 6 bases lay between the germline ends. Germline CDR1 and CDR2: LGHDT and YNNKEL (reference sequence). For the CDR3, the DNA is TGTGCCAGCAGCCAGGACCACTCTGGAAACACCATATATTTT. Its protein is CASSQDHSGNTIYF.

This clone was recorded a few times. The gene calls are TRBV12-3 or TRBV12-4 and TRBJ1-1; D is possibly TRBD1 (5 bases). The V end lost 3 bases, the J end lost 6 bases, and 11 bases lay between the germline ends. This CDR3 spans 13 amino acids. CDR3 protein: CASSLVGVAEAFF. CDR3 nucleotide sequence: TGTGCCAGCAGTTTGGTGGGGGTTGCTGAAGCTTTCTTT.

The chain carries TRBV6-5 and TRBJ1-3; a possible D gene is TRBD1 (6 bases). Trimming removed 6 bases at V and 1 base at J, with 10 bases between. The germline CDR1 and CDR2 sequences are MNHEY and SVGAGI. The CDR3 runs to 14 residues. Written as DNA, the CDR3 is TGTGCCAGCAGAAAACAGGGTTCTGGAAACACCATATATTTT. Amino acids: CASRKQGSGNTIYF.

In this sample, this clone turned up once. V gene TRBV28 combines with J gene TRBJ2-6; TRBD1 matches at 9 bases. This CDR3 spans 15 amino acids. The V and J ends lost 6 bases and 0 bases, in that order; junction bases with no gene match: 0. Germline assignment: CDR1 MDHEN and CDR2 SYDVKM. The CDR3 DNA sequence: TGTGCCAGCAGACAGGGGGCCTCTGGGGCCAACGTCCTGACTTTC. Residues: CASRQGASGANVLTF.

V gene TRBV28 combines with J gene TRBJ2-3, with 9 bases aligning to TRBD2. V trimming: 5 bases; J trimming: 5 bases; junction bases outside the gene matches: 11. The CDR3 covers 16 residues. Germline CDR1 reads MDHEN; CDR2 reads SYDVKM. The CDR3 DNA is TGTGCCAGCAGTGAGAGACTAGCGGAGGGGGGAGATACGCAGTATTTT. It specifies CASSERLAEGGDTQYF.

The CDR3 spells CASSQEAASYNSPLHF. CDR3 coding DNA: TGCGCCAGCAGCCAAGAGGCAGCCTCCTATAATTCACCCCTCCACTTT. The rearrangement links TRBV4-1 to TRBJ1-6; D unresolved. CDR3 length equals 16 residues. V lost 0 bases and J 0 bases, leaving 6 bases between the germline ends. Germline lookup yields CDR1 MGHRA and CDR2 YSYEKL.

This sequence joins TRBV9 and TRBJ1-1; no clear D gene. V lost 6 bases and J 8 bases, leaving 11 bases between the germline ends. The CDR3 runs 11 residues. CDR1 SGDLS and CDR2 YYNGEE come from the germline V gene. CDR3 nucleotide sequence: TGTGCCAGCACCTCTGGGAGGGAAGCTTTCTTT. This sequence encodes CASTSGREAFF.

The chain combines TRBV28 with TRBJ2-3; 13 nucleotides agree with TRBD2. The V and J ends lost 6 bases and 4 bases, in that order; junction bases with no gene match: 7. CDR1 and CDR2 from the germline V gene are MDHEN and SYDVKM. This CDR3 region has 16 residues. CDR3 nucleotide sequence: TGTGCCAGCAGACTCAGGACTAGCGGGAGATCAGATACGCAGTATTTT. Translating it yields CASRLRTSGRSDTQYF.

The gene calls are TRBV18 and TRBJ2-2, with D possibly TRBD1 on 6 matching bases. The germline V and J ends were trimmed by 1 base and 4 bases, with 16 bases remaining between them. This CDR3 comprises 17 residues. Germline CDR1 is KGHSH and CDR2 is LQKENI. Here the CDR3 reads CASSPQNGQLGTGELFF. The CDR3 DNA is TGTGCCAGCTCACCACAAAATGGACAGCTAGGCACCGGGGAGCTGTTTTTT.

This chain uses TRBV7-9 with TRBJ1-6, with D uncertain. V lost 7 bases to trimming and J lost 1 base, with 11 bases between them. CDR3 length equals 15 residues. CDR1 and CDR2 (germline): SEHNR, FQNEAQ (reference sequence). The CDR3 nucleotides are TGTGCCAGCAACCGAATCGAGTCCTATAATTCACCCCTCCACTTT. Protein sequence: CASNRIESYNSPLHF.

The J gene is TRBJ2-7, the V gene TRBV7-9, with unresolved D. The CDR3 is made up of 11 amino acids. V was pared by 5 bases and J by 3 bases, with 5 bases between. The germline gives CDR1 SEHNR, CDR2 FQNEAQ (reference sequence). CDR3 bases: TGTGCCAGCAGCGGGGACTACGAGCAGTACTTC. As protein: CASSGDYEQYF.

The chain is built from TRBV6-4 and TRBJ1-2; 11 nucleotides align to TRBD1. CDR3 length equals 19 residues. The germline V gene encodes CDR1 MRHNA and CDR2 SNTAGT. V dropped 2 bases and J dropped 7; count of bases not matched to a gene: 18. The CDR3 nucleotides are TGTGCCAGCAGTGACCGCCCGACCGGGACAGGGGGAGTACGGGGTGGCTACACCTTC. Translating it yields CASSDRPTGTGGVRGGYTF.

The chain employs TRBV10-3 and TRBJ2-3; 7 bases match TRBD2. Germline CDR1 is ENHRY and CDR2 is SYGVKD. This CDR3 spans 13 amino acids. V gave up 8 bases and J gave up 4 bases; unmatched junction bases: 6. CDR3 residues: CAIAGGGADTQYF. CDR3 sequence (DNA): TGTGCCATCGCTGGGGGAGGGGCAGATACGCAGTATTTT.

This sequence joins TRBV7-3 and TRBJ2-2; the match to TRBD2 covers 10 bases. This CDR3 comprises 16 residues. The germline V gene has CDR1 SGHTA and CDR2 FQGTGA. Trimming at V came to 5 bases and at J to 5 bases, leaving 8 bases not matched to a gene. DNA for the CDR3: TGTGCCAGCAGCCCCCGGGTAGCGGGAGGTACCGGGGAGCTGTTTTTT. Translated, it gives CASSPRVAGGTGELFF.

The chain carries TRBV11-2 and TRBJ2-4, with TRBD2 identical over 10 bases. There are 18 residues in the CDR3. The V gene's germline CDR1 is SGHAT and CDR2 FQNNGV. Trimming at V came to 1 base and at J to 3 bases, leaving 9 bases not matched to a gene. The CDR3 DNA reads TGTGCCAGCAGCTTAGTGGCTAGCGGGAGTTTTGGCAAAAACATTCAGTACTTC. Translating it yields CASSLVASGSFGKNIQYF.

V and J are TRBV28 and TRBJ2-7; unclear D gene. V lost 5 bases and J lost 6, with 20 bases in between. Germline V gene data show CDR1 as MDHEN and CDR2 as SYDVKM. The CDR3 is 15 amino acids. The CDR3 reads CASSTVAVVFGEQYF. CDR3 coding DNA: TGTGCCAGCAGTACGGTGGCCGTCGTGTTCGGCGAGCAGTACTTC.

This clone has only a few counts. This chain uses TRBV6-5 with TRBJ1-1; no clear D. Trimming cost V 8 bases and J 5 bases, with 9 bases left between them. Germline CDR1 MNHEY, CDR2 SVGAGI. The CDR3 sequence is 11 residues long. The CDR3 coding sequence is TGTGCCAGCCGTACTGGGACTGAAGCTTTCTTT. This codes for CASRTGTEAFF.

The chain combines TRBV10-1 with TRBJ2-2; D remains ambiguous. Germline lookup yields CDR1 WNHNN and CDR2 SYGVQD (reference sequence). Trimming pared 0 bases from V and 4 bases from J, leaving 6 bases between. This CDR3 has 14 residues. The chain's CDR3 is CASSESGGTGELFF. For the CDR3, the DNA is TGCGCCAGCAGTGAGTCGGGCGGCACCGGGGAGCTGTTTTTT.